This T cell receptor beta chain was identified during a study of shared clonotypes between healthy human individuals. Study details: Researchers assigned three CD4 naive, three CD4 memory, two CD8 naive and one CD8 memory plate to each donor.

This clone was seen only once. Its antigen is unidentified. CD45RO-negative CD8 cells positively selected for CCR7 made up the naive population, which excluded terminally differentiated effector memory CD45RA+ cells. Repertoires were generated with immunoSEQ multiplex PCR, while TCRdb's copy carries only in-frame clones and drops some. Of 1.5 million to 2.5 million clones listed, over 85% are singletons. Study-wide results and caveats: Naive CD4 clonotypes overlapped across a handful of donors at roughly 5%.

Germline assignment: CDR1 SEHNR and CDR2 FQNEAQ (reference sequence). The CDR3 spans 13 residues. The germline V and J ends were trimmed by 3 bases and 2 bases, with 7 bases remaining between them. The gene calls are TRBV7-9 and TRBJ2-5; D remains unclear. The receptor was derived from a man younger than 35 in good health. Material for sequencing was naive CD8+ T cells sorted from blood. The CDR3 bases are TGTGCCAGCAGCTTTTCTCAACAAGAGACCCAGTACTTC. It specifies CASSFSQQETQYF.